A selection of T cell receptor beta chains follows, all from one sample in a study of T cell responses to AZD1222 COVID-19 vaccine. The repertoire was sequenced with immunoSEQ multiplex PCR; TCRdb's copy has only in-frame clones and lacks some. The sample holds about 100,000 clones; 70% to 90% are singletons and the top ten take 6.3%. Sequenced here: peripheral blood, sampled on day 0 of AZD1222 vaccination. The receptors were gathered from an adult in good health. Both conserved end residues are part of each CDR3. Fields, in order: CDR3 length, clone size, J gene, D gene, V gene, CDR3 protein, CDR3 DNA. The D gene is left open where the match is weak. Size is omitted from some rows. Given values are once, few, many or a class for expanded clones.

16	NA	TRBJ1-4	NA	TRBV2	CASSFLQGQLNEKLFF	TGTGCCAGCAGTTTTTTGCAGGGCCAACTTAATGAAAAACTGTTTTTT
15	NA	TRBJ1-3	NA	TRBV7-9	CASSLRGQSGNTIYF	TGTGCCAGCAGCTTAAGAGGACAGTCTGGAAACACCATATATTTT
16	NA	TRBJ2-7	NA	TRBV9	CASSPTRQGGTYEQYF	TGTGCCAGCAGCCCTACCCGACAGGGAGGAACGTACGAGCAGTACTTC
12	NA	TRBJ2-7	NA	TRBV6-5	CASSYSGDPQYF	TGTGCCAGCAGTTACTCTGGGGACCCGCAGTACTTC
14	NA	TRBJ1-5	NA	TRBV28	CASSLAQSNQPQHF	TGTGCCAGCAGTTTAGCACAGAGCAATCAGCCCCAGCATTTT
17	few	TRBJ1-5	TRBD1	TRBV19	CASSIPGQALQGKPQHF	TGTGCCAGTAGTATCCCGGGACAGGCTCTACAGGGGAAGCCCCAGCATTTT
13	NA	TRBJ2-3	NA	TRBV5-1	CASSGRPTDTQYF	TGCGCCAGCAGCGGTCGGCCCACAGATACGCAGTATTTT
15	NA	TRBJ1-4	TRBD1	TRBV19	CASSIVGTGVEKLFF	TGTGCCAGTAGTATTGTAGGGACAGGGGTGGAAAAACTGTTTTTT
20	once	TRBJ2-2	TRBD2	TRBV5-3	CARSLEGTSGKPIYTGELFF	TGTGCCAGAAGCTTGGAAGGGACTAGCGGGAAGCCCATATACACCGGGGAGCTGTTTTTT
13	NA	TRBJ2-3	NA	TRBV7-2	CASSLAHEDTQYF	TGTGCCAGCAGTTTAGCACATGAAGATACGCAGTATTTT
15	NA	TRBJ2-5	NA	TRBV10-3	CAISESTGAEETQYF	TGTGCCATCAGTGAGTCGACCGGGGCCGAAGAGACCCAGTACTTC
13	NA	TRBJ1-6	NA	TRBV30	CAWSVQDNSPLHF	TGTGCCTGGAGTGTACAGGATAATTCACCCCTCCACTTT
16	NA	TRBJ2-5	NA	TRBV7-8	CASSSSGPLRSETQYF	TGTGCCAGCAGCTCATCAGGCCCCCTACGATCGGAGACCCAGTACTTC
15	NA	TRBJ1-3	NA	TRBV6-1	CASSETGPGGNTIYF	TGTGCCAGCAGTGAAACCGGCCCCGGGGGAAACACCATATATTTT
14	NA	TRBJ2-3	NA	TRBV7-9	CASSLVGRGDTQYF	TGTGCCAGCAGCTTAGTAGGGAGAGGAGATACGCAGTATTTT
14	NA	TRBJ2-1	NA	TRBV21-1	CASSRRDRGDEQFF	TGTGCCAGCAGCAGAAGGGACAGGGGCGATGAGCAGTTCTTC
16	NA	TRBJ2-7	TRBD2	TRBV5-6	CASSLFRLAGGYEQYF	TGTGCCAGCAGCTTGTTCCGCCTAGCGGGAGGCTACGAGCAGTACTTC
14	once	TRBJ2-5	TRBD1	TRBV3-1/TRBV3-2	CASSRRTGEETQYF	TGTGCCAGCAGCCGAAGGACAGGGGAAGAGACCCAGTACTTC
16	NA	TRBJ1-6	NA	TRBV15	CATSMGGRLYNSPLHF	TGTGCCACCAGCATGGGGGGCAGACTCTATAATTCACCCCTCCACTTT
14	NA	TRBJ2-5	NA	TRBV14	CASRLTGRQETQYF	TGTGCCAGCAGGCTCACCGGTCGCCAAGAGACCCAGTACTTC
16	few	TRBJ1-4	NA	TRBV19	CASRQAGSNPNEKLFF	TGTGCCAGTAGACAGGCGGGGTCGAATCCTAATGAAAAACTGTTTTTT
12	NA	TRBJ1-2	NA	TRBV9	CASSASRDGYTF	TGTGCCAGCAGCGCGTCTCGGGATGGCTACACCTTC
17	NA	TRBJ1-1	NA	TRBV4-1	CASSQVGFVQGGTEAFF	TGCGCCAGCAGCCAAGTGGGGTTTGTACAGGGAGGCACTGAAGCTTTCTTT
13	NA	TRBJ1-5	TRBD1	TRBV30	CAWSVQGDQPQHF	TGTGCCTGGAGTGTACAGGGGGACCAGCCCCAGCATTTT
16	NA	TRBJ2-1	NA	TRBV19	CASSIVEGAGWNEQFF	TGTGCCAGTAGTATAGTGGAGGGGGCTGGGTGGAATGAGCAGTTCTTC
15	NA	TRBJ2-2	NA	TRBV7-9	CASNLGGANTGELFF	TGTGCCAGCAACTTAGGGGGGGCGAACACCGGGGAGCTGTTTTTT
12	NA	TRBJ2-3	NA	TRBV7-9	CASSQSTDTQYF	TGTGCCAGCAGCCAAAGCACAGATACGCAGTATTTT
14	NA	TRBJ1-6	NA	TRBV10-3	CATKYTGTISPLHF	TGTGCCACCAAATATACCGGGACAATCTCACCCCTCCACTTT
13	NA	TRBJ2-3	TRBD1	TRBV7-8	CASRGGVGDTQYF	TGTGCCAGCAGAGGGGGCGTGGGAGATACGCAGTATTTT
11	NA	TRBJ1-1	NA	TRBV20-1	CSARMAGRAFF	TGCAGTGCTAGAATGGCAGGGAGAGCTTTCTTT
15	NA	TRBJ1-1	NA	TRBV7-2	CASRGGRAMNTEAFF	TGTGCCAGCAGGGGGGGCAGGGCGATGAACACTGAAGCTTTCTTT
13	NA	TRBJ1-5	NA	TRBV30	CAWSESGGQPQHF	TGTGCCTGGAGTGAATCAGGTGGACAGCCCCAGCATTTT
15	NA	TRBJ2-5	NA	TRBV5-4	CASSSRGSWGETQYF	TGTGCCAGCAGCTCCCGGGGCTCCTGGGGGGAGACCCAGTACTTC
15	NA	TRBJ2-3	TRBD1	TRBV2	CASSLRDRGPDTQYF	TGTGCCAGCAGTCTCCGGGACAGGGGGCCAGATACGCAGTATTTT
15	NA	TRBJ2-5	NA	TRBV5-6	CASSVALGVQETQYF	TGTGCCAGCAGCGTGGCCCTCGGGGTCCAAGAGACCCAGTACTTC
12	NA	TRBJ1-5	NA	TRBV24-1	CASWGRAQPQHF	TGTGCCAGTTGGGGGAGGGCTCAGCCCCAGCATTTT
14	NA	TRBJ2-1	TRBD2	TRBV18	CASSPAGGTNEQFF	TGTGCCAGCTCACCAGCGGGGGGCACGAATGAGCAGTTCTTC
13	NA	TRBJ1-2	NA	TRBV6-5	CASSTLTGLGYTF	TGTGCCAGCAGTACACTCACAGGGTTGGGCTACACCTTC
15	NA	TRBJ1-4	NA	TRBV14	CASSPRTATNEKLFF	TGTGCCAGCAGCCCCCGCACCGCAACTAATGAAAAACTGTTTTTT
15	once	TRBJ1-1	NA	TRBV11-2	CASSFIGVVDTEAFF	TGTGCCAGCAGCTTCATAGGGGTAGTGGACACTGAAGCTTTCTTT
14	NA	TRBJ1-2	NA	TRBV5-4	CASSLGGASYGYTF	TGTGCCAGCAGCTTGGGCGGGGCTAGCTATGGCTACACCTTC
15	NA	TRBJ2-7	TRBD2	TRBV29-1	CSVAGLREGAYEQYF	TGCAGCGTTGCGGGCTTGCGGGAGGGGGCCTACGAGCAGTACTTC
15	NA	TRBJ2-7	NA	TRBV5-1	CASSLRLGLLYEQYF	TGCGCCAGCAGCCTACGACTAGGACTTCTCTACGAGCAGTACTTC
12	few	TRBJ1-4	NA	TRBV12-3/TRBV12-4	CASTGGVEKLFF	TGTGCCAGCACCGGGGGAGTTGAAAAACTGTTTTTT
12	NA	TRBJ2-4	NA	TRBV30	CAWSSVKNIQYF	TGTGCCTGGAGTTCAGTGAAAAACATTCAGTACTTC
15	NA	TRBJ2-5	TRBD2	TRBV18	CASSPGASGAETQYF	TGTGCCAGCTCACCTGGGGCTAGCGGGGCGGAGACCCAGTACTTC
14	NA	TRBJ1-4	NA	TRBV7-2	CASSLQQINEKLFF	TGTGCCAGCAGCTTACAACAGATTAATGAAAAACTGTTTTTT
13	NA	TRBJ1-2	NA	TRBV30	CAWTRGPNYGYTF	TGTGCCTGGACACGCGGACCTAACTATGGCTACACCTTC
14	NA	TRBJ2-5	NA	TRBV18	CASSPGPIQETQYF	TGTGCCAGCTCACCGGGGCCGATCCAAGAGACCCAGTACTTC
12	NA	TRBJ2-1	NA	TRBV15	CATSRAGNEQFF	TGTGCCACCAGCAGAGCAGGGAATGAGCAGTTCTTC
14	NA	TRBJ1-5	TRBD1	TRBV6-4	CASSENGQGQPQHF	TGTGCCAGCAGTGAAAATGGACAGGGTCAGCCCCAGCATTTT
18	NA	TRBJ1-1	TRBD1	TRBV5-5	CASSLMSGQGAGGTEAFF	TGTGCCAGCAGCTTGATGTCGGGACAGGGGGCCGGGGGAACTGAAGCTTTCTTT
15	NA	TRBJ2-1	NA	TRBV5-1	CASSSTGSSYNEQFF	TGCGCCAGCAGTTCTACAGGGAGCTCCTACAATGAGCAGTTCTTC
15	NA	TRBJ1-5	NA	TRBV12-5	CASGLSGRRDQPQHF	TGTGCTAGTGGTTTGTCGGGTAGGAGGGATCAGCCCCAGCATTTT
15	NA	TRBJ2-2	NA	TRBV5-1	CASSLDQGGPGELFF	TGCGCCAGCAGCTTGGATCAGGGGGGTCCCGGGGAGCTGTTTTTT